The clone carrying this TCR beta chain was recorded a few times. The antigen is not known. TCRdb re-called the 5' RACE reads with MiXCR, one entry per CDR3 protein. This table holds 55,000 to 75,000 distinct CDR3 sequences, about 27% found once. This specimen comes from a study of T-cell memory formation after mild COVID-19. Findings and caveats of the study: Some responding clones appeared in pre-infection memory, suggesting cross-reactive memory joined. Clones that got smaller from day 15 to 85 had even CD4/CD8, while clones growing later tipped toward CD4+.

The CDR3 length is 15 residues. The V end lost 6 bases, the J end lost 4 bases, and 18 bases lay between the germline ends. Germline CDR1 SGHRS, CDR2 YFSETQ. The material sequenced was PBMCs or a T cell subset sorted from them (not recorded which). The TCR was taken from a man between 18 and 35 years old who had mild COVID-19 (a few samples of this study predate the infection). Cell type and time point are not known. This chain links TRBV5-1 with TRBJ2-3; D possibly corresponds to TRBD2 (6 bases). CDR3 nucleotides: TGCGCCAGCACCCCCGGGGGTTCATGGGCAGATACGCAGTATTTT. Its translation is CASTPGGSWADTQYF.